What follows are 28 T cell receptor beta chains derived from one specimen sequenced in a study of blood T cell repertoires in COVID-19. The method was immunoSEQ multiplex PCR; TCRdb's version includes in-frame clones alone and lacks a portion of them. The sample holds 30,000 to 40,000 clones; roughly 78% are singletons and the top ten take 38%. Specimen: peripheral blood. Every receptor here comes from a man aged 80 or over with active or convalescent COVID-19.

The rearrangement links TRBV28 to TRBJ2-4, with TRBD1 matching 10 bases. The CDR3 has 13 residues. V gave up 10 bases and J gave up 6 bases; unmatched junction bases: 6. Germline-derived CDR1 and CDR2 are MDHEN and SYDVKM. The CDR3 sequence: CATLTGGANIQYF. The CDR3 coding sequence is TGTGCCACCTTGACAGGGGGCGCAAACATTCAGTACTTC.

The chain joins TRBV19 to TRBJ1-5; D is perhaps TRBD1 (6 bases). Trimming pared 10 bases from V and 0 bases from J, leaving 10 bases between. Germline V gives CDR1 LNHDA, CDR2 SQIVND (reference sequence). The CDR3 contains 13 residues. The CDR3 DNA is TGTGCCACGGACAGAGGTAGCAATCAGCCCCAGCATTTT. Translated: CATDRGSNQPQHF.

The V gene is TRBV5-1, the J gene TRBJ1-5, with D uncertain. Trimming removed 6 bases at V and 7 bases at J, with 17 bases between. Per the germline V gene, CDR1 is SGHRS and CDR2 is YFSETQ. This CDR3 comprises 14 residues. CDR3 in DNA: TGCGCCAGCAAGGTGGGTGAGGTAGGCCAGCCCCAGCATTTT. Amino acid sequence: CASKVGEVGQPQHF.

This clone was counted many times. The V call is TRBV11-3, the J call TRBJ2-3; 8 nucleotides align to TRBD1. The CDR3 is made up of 14 amino acids. Germline CDR1 and CDR2: SGHNT and YENEEA. V shed 5 bases, J shed 6 bases, and the junction held 7 bases outside the gene matches. The CDR3 loop reads CASSPDRGGDTQYF. The CDR3 nucleotides are TGTGCCAGCAGCCCAGACAGGGGCGGGGATACGCAGTATTTT.

The CDR3 region has the DNA TGTGCCAGCAGTTACTTGGAGAACTATGGCTACACCTTC. Translation: CASSYLENYGYTF. The chain links TRBV6-5 to TRBJ1-2; D remains unclear. The germline V gene encodes CDR1 MNHEY and CDR2 SVGAGI. The CDR3 extends over 13 amino acids. V lost 1 base and J lost 2, with 5 bases in between.

The gene calls are TRBV6-4 and TRBJ2-1; 9 nucleotides agree with TRBD2. The V gene's germline CDR1 is MRHNA and CDR2 SNTAGT. Trimming at V came to 0 bases and at J to 10 bases, leaving 4 bases not matched to a gene. This CDR3 has 14 amino acids. The chain's CDR3 is CASSDSWLAGEQFF. CDR3 nucleotide sequence: TGTGCCAGCAGTGACTCCTGGCTAGCGGGGGAGCAGTTCTTC.

The chain employs TRBV6-1 and TRBJ2-3; possibly TRBD1 for D (5 bases). Germline V lookup: CDR1 MNHNS, CDR2 SASEGT. Trimming removed 5 bases at V and 2 bases at J, with 8 bases between. The CDR3 runs to 13 residues. The chain's CDR3 is CASSRGATDTQYF. The CDR3, as DNA: TGTGCCAGCAGTCGTGGGGCCACAGATACGCAGTATTTT.

The rearrangement links TRBV5-4 to TRBJ1-3; weak D call: TRBD1 (5 bases). The V end lost 3 bases, the J end lost 0 bases, and 13 bases lay between the germline ends. Germline V gene sequence: CDR1 SGHNT, CDR2 YYREEE (reference sequence). The CDR3 runs 16 residues. CDR3 residues: CASSWGGVGSGNTIYF. The CDR3 region has the DNA TGTGCCAGCAGCTGGGGGGGGGTAGGCTCTGGAAACACCATATATTTT.

This sequence joins TRBV30 and TRBJ1-2; 8 nucleotides align to TRBD1. Losses at the gene ends were 0 bases for V and 4 bases for J; bases not matched to a gene: 1. The germline V gene encodes CDR1 GTSNPN and CDR2 SVGIG (reference sequence). This CDR3 is built from 13 residues. CDR3 loop: CAWSVGQGYGYTF. The CDR3 nucleotides are TGTGCCTGGAGTGTTGGACAGGGCTATGGCTACACCTTC.

The CDR3 sequence: CASSRLAGILNEQFF. The CDR3 DNA sequence: TGTGCCAGCAGTCGACTAGCGGGGATCCTCAATGAGCAGTTCTTC. V is TRBV2 and J is TRBJ2-1; 11 bases map to TRBD2. V lost 5 bases, J lost 6 bases, and 6 bases stayed unmatched. Germline CDR1 SNHLY, CDR2 FYNNEI. This CDR3 is built from 15 residues.

This clone was counted between two and nine times. The chain joins TRBV5-1 to TRBJ1-1, with no clear D. V gave up 4 bases and J gave up 3 bases, with 10 bases separating them. The CDR3 runs 13 residues. Per the germline V gene, CDR1 is SGHRS and CDR2 is YFSETQ. The CDR3 reads CASSSGIYTEAFF. In DNA, the CDR3 is TGCGCCAGCAGCAGCGGAATCTACACTGAAGCTTTCTTT.

The rearrangement uses TRBV4-3 and TRBJ1-6; 7 bases are a match to TRBD1. CDR3 length equals 18 residues. Looked up from germline, CDR1 is LGHNA and CDR2 is YSLEER. Losses at the gene ends were 0 bases for V and 7 bases for J; bases not matched to a gene: 12. In DNA, the CDR3 is TGCGCCAGCAGCCAAGAATTGACAGGGCCCCATGGCAATTCACCCCTCCACTTT. This encodes CASSQELTGPHGNSPLHF.

The J gene is TRBJ1-2, the V gene TRBV28; 7 positions match TRBD1. V was pared by 2 bases and J by 8 bases, with 8 bases of the junction left unmatched. CDR3 size: 14 residues. From germline, CDR1 is MDHEN and CDR2 SYDVKM. The CDR3 is CASSLEQGMGGYTF. As DNA, the CDR3 is TGTGCCAGCAGTTTAGAACAGGGGATGGGGGGCTACACCTTC.

This chain connects TRBV19 to TRBJ1-5; D unresolved. Trimming shortened V by 1 base and J by 0 bases, and 4 bases separated the two germline ends. The germline V gene encodes CDR1 LNHDA and CDR2 SQIVND (reference sequence). The CDR3 runs to 14 residues. CDR3 bases: TGTGCCAGTAGTATAGCCATTAGCAATCAGCCCCAGCATTTT. It encodes CASSIAISNQPQHF.

V gene TRBV7-9 combines with J gene TRBJ2-7, with D maybe TRBD2 (5 bases). The germline V gene encodes CDR1 SEHNR and CDR2 FQNEAQ (reference sequence). CDR3 length: 14 amino acids. V lost 6 bases, J lost 0 bases, and 12 bases lay in between. CDR3: CASSNGRGSYEQYF. CDR3 coding DNA: TGTGCCAGCAGTAACGGACGGGGCTCCTACGAGCAGTACTTC.

The chain is built from TRBV29-1 and TRBJ2-7; the match to TRBD1 covers 9 bases. Germline CDR1 SQVTM, CDR2 ANQGSEA. The CDR3 has 15 amino acids. V trimming: 1 base; J trimming: 3 bases; junction bases outside the gene matches: 7. CDR3 bases: TGCAGCGTTGAAGGCATCTGGGACAGGGACTACGAGCAGTACTTC. As protein: CSVEGIWDRDYEQYF.

The rearrangement links TRBV18 to TRBJ1-4, with 9 bases lining up with TRBD1. V was clipped by 4 bases and J by 6 bases; unmatched bases: 6. The CDR3 covers 15 residues. Per the germline V gene, CDR1 is KGHSH and CDR2 is LQKENI. The CDR3 DNA sequence: TGTGCCAGCTCACTAAACAGGGGGCTCGATGAAAAACTGTTTTTT. Translation gives CASSLNRGLDEKLFF.

This clone occurred once. The genes are TRBV6-5 and TRBJ2-6; possibly TRBD2 for D (5 bases). Germline lookup yields CDR1 MNHEY and CDR2 SVGAGI. V was shortened by 6 bases and J by 0 bases, with 9 bases between the two germline ends. This CDR3 is 15 amino acids long. DNA for the CDR3: TGTGCCAGCAGCGGAGGTCGCTCTGGGGCCAACGTCCTGACTTTC. Amino acid sequence: CASSGGRSGANVLTF.

The chain uses TRBV10-3 and TRBJ1-4; TRBD1 matches at 10 bases. The CDR3 length is 14 residues. Germline V gives CDR1 ENHRY, CDR2 SYGVKD. The ends lost 6 bases at V and 8 bases at J; junction bases unmatched: 6. The CDR3 DNA reads as TGTGCCATCAGGAGACAGGGGGCTGAAGAAAAACTGTTTTTT. Protein: CAIRRQGAEEKLFF.

This clone was detected a few times. V gene TRBV2 combines with J gene TRBJ1-1; tentative D call: TRBD1 (6 bases). V was cut by 7 bases and J by 4 bases, with 13 bases left in between. CDR3 length: 13 residues. From germline, CDR1 is SNHLY and CDR2 FYNNEI. CDR3 sequence: CASTSTGSTEAFF. The CDR3, as DNA: TGTGCCAGCACCTCCACAGGGAGCACTGAAGCTTTCTTT.

The V gene is TRBV5-1, the J gene TRBJ1-1; D is unclear. The CDR3 length is 17 residues. Deletions cut 0 bases from V and 3 bases from J, with 18 bases between. Germline V gives CDR1 SGHRS, CDR2 YFSETQ. The CDR3, as DNA: TGCGCCAGCAGCTTGGCCTGGGGAGTAGGTGGGGACACTGAAGCTTTCTTT. This gives the protein CASSLAWGVGGDTEAFF.

The V and J genes are TRBV5-4 and TRBJ2-5, with 7 bases aligning to TRBD1. The CDR3 has 14 residues. With 0 bases clipped from V and 3 bases from J, the junction kept 2 bases outside the gene matches. Germline CDR1 reads SGHNT; CDR2 reads YYREEE (reference sequence). The DNA for the CDR3 is TGTGCCAGCAGCTTGGGACAGGGAGAAGAGACCCAGTACTTC. This sequence encodes CASSLGQGEETQYF.

V is TRBV7-3 and J is TRBJ2-1, with 8 bases identical to TRBD1. Germline trimming cut 2 bases from V and 7 bases from J; bases unmatched to any gene: 1. The CDR3 loop spans 13 amino acids. Germline V CDR1 and CDR2: SGHTA, FQGTGA. CDR3 coding DNA: TGTGCCAGCAGCTTAGGGACAGGTAATGAGCAGTTCTTC. Translating gives CASSLGTGNEQFF.

The genes are TRBV18 and TRBJ2-7; TRBD2 matches at 7 bases. The CDR3 spans 13 residues. J gave up 5 bases and V 6 bases, and 7 bases lay outside the gene matches. Germline CDR1 reads KGHSH; CDR2 reads LQKENI. DNA for the CDR3: TGTGCCAGCTCTCTGGCTAGCGGCGACGAGCAGTACTTC. Its translation: CASSLASGDEQYF.

The gene calls are TRBV7-3 and TRBJ2-5, with D possibly being TRBD1 (6 bases). The germline V and J ends were trimmed by 2 bases and 5 bases, with 21 bases remaining between them. Germline V lookup: CDR1 SGHTA, CDR2 FQGTGA. The CDR3 is made up of 17 amino acids. The CDR3 bases are TGTGCCAGCAGCTTATCCTCCTCGATTCAGGGGTGGGAGACCCAGTACTTC. As protein: CASSLSSSIQGWETQYF.

The chain carries TRBV7-8 and TRBJ2-7, with 12 bases aligning to TRBD1. After removal of 5 bases from V and 7 bases from J, the junction contained 6 bases not matched to a gene. The CDR3 consists of 14 residues. Per germline, CDR1 SGHVS and CDR2 FQNEAQ. The CDR3 DNA reads TGTGCCAGCAGCCCCCGGGACAGGGGGCAGGAGCAGTACTTC. It specifies CASSPRDRGQEQYF.

The chain uses TRBV23-1 and TRBJ1-5; D remains unclear. TRBV23-1 is marked as an open reading frame, function uncertain. CDR3 length equals 16 residues. The ends were cut back, 4 bases at V and 5 bases at J, with 18 bases in the middle. The CDR3 spells CASSLPEVFGHQPQHF. CDR3 DNA sequence: TGCGCCAGCAGTCTACCGGAGGTTTTCGGCCATCAGCCCCAGCATTTT.

The chain has TRBV10-2 and TRBJ1-5, with D hard to call. CDR3 size: 14 residues. Germline loops: CDR1 WSHSY, CDR2 SAAADI. The V end lost 3 bases, the J end lost 3 bases, and 9 bases lay between the germline ends. CDR3: CASSDGLDNQPQHF. The CDR3 coding sequence is TGCGCCAGCAGTGACGGACTCGACAATCAGCCCCAGCATTTT.